What follows describes a single T cell receptor beta chain. Its antigen is currently unknown. Method: immunoSEQ multiplex PCR; TCRdb's copy keeps in-frame clones and lacks some. Of tens of thousands of clones listed, approximately 89% are singletons. This sample was taken from a study of OX40 agonist ivuxolimab in advanced cancers. The wider study: Head and neck, renal cell, melanoma or hepatocellular carcinoma were the cancers that dose-escalation patients had.

No patient had autoimmune disease or received systemic immunosuppression. The V and J ends lost 4 bases and 0 bases, in that order; junction bases with no gene match: 11. Germline CDR1 SGHRS, CDR2 YFSETQ. This CDR3 is 18 amino acids long. Study findings and constraints: At 0.1 to 3.0 mg/kg and by week 6, clonal expansion occurred in CD4+ and CD8+ blood T cells.

The sample was CD4+ or CD8+ T cells sorted from blood, taken in a trial of the OX40 agonist ivuxolimab. This TCR derives from an adult with an advanced solid tumor such as melanoma, head and neck, liver or kidney cancer. The chain combines TRBV5-1 with TRBJ2-3, with 10 bases identical to TRBD1. The DNA of the CDR3 is TGCGCCAGCAGCGTCAGGACAGGGGGTTACTCTAGCACAGATACGCAGTATTTT. Encoded protein: CASSVRTGGYSSTDTQYF.